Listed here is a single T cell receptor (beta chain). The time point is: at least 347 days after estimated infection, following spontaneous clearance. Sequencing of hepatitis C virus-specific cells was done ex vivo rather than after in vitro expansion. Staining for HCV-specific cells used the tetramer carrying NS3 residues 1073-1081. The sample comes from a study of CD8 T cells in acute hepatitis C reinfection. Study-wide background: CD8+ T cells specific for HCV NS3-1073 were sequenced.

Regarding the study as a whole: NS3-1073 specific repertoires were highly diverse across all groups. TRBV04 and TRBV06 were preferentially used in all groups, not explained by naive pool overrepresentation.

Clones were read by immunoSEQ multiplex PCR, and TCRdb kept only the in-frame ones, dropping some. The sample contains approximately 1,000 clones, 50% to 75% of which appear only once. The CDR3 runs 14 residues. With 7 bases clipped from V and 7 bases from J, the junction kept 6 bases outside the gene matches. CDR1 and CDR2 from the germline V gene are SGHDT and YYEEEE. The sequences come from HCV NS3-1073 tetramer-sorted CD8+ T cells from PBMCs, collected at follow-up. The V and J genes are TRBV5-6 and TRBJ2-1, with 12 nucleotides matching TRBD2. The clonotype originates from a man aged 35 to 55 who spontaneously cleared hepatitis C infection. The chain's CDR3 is CASASGRAENEQFF. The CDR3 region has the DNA TGTGCCAGCGCTAGCGGGAGGGCCGAGAATGAGCAGTTCTTC.